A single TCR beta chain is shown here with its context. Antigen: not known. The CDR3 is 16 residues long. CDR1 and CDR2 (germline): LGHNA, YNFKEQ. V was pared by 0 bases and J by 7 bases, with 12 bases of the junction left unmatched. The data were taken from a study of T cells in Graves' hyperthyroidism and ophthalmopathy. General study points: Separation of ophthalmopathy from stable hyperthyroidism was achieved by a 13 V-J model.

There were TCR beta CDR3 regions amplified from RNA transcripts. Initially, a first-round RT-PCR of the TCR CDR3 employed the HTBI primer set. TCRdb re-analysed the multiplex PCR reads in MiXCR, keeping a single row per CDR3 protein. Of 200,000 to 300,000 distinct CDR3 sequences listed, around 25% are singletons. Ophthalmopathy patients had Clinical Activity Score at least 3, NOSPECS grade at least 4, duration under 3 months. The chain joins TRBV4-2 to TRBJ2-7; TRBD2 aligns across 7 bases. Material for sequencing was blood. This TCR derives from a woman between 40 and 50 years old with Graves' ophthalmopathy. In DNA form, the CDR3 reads TGTGCCAGCAGCCAAGAGAGAGCGGGAACTCGGTGGGAGCAGTACTTC. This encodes CASSQERAGTRWEQYF.